These 22 T cell receptor beta chains came from one sample sequenced in a study of OX40 agonist ivuxolimab in advanced cancers. TCRdb's copy holds only in-frame clones and misses some; the assay was immunoSEQ multiplex PCR. The data show about 55,000 clones, with roughly 86% seen just once and 10% to 15% held by the top ten. This material consisted of CD4+ or CD8+ T cells sorted from blood, taken in a trial of the OX40 agonist ivuxolimab. The receptors here all came from an adult with an advanced solid tumor such as melanoma, head and neck, liver or kidney cancer.

This sequence joins TRBV6-5 and TRBJ2-7; possibly TRBD2 for D (6 bases). This CDR3 contains 11 residues. V dropped 2 bases and J dropped 7 bases, with 6 bases sitting between them. The germline gives CDR1 MNHEY, CDR2 SVGAGI. CDR3 protein: CASSYSGEQYF. The CDR3 DNA is TGTGCCAGCAGTTACAGCGGGGAGCAGTACTTC.

DNA of the CDR3: TGTGCCAGTAGTATAATGGTTCTTGGGCAGTCCTACAATGAGCAGTTCTTC. It translates to CASSIMVLGQSYNEQFF. J is TRBJ2-1 and V is TRBV19, with D hard to call. This CDR3 region has 17 residues. CDR1 and CDR2 from the germline V gene are LNHDA and SQIVND (reference sequence). V gave up 2 bases and J gave up 1 base, with 15 bases separating them.

V and J are TRBV27 and TRBJ2-1; the match to TRBD1 covers 7 bases. CDR1 MNHEY and CDR2 SMNVEV come from the germline V gene (reference sequence). After removal of 0 bases from V and 4 bases from J, the junction contained 6 bases not matched to a gene. The CDR3 runs 16 residues. In DNA, the CDR3 is TGTGCCAGCAGTTTATCGGCAGGGGGATTTTACAATGAGCAGTTCTTC. Amino acid sequence: CASSLSAGGFYNEQFF.

The chain carries TRBV4-3 and TRBJ1-1, with D hard to call. V dropped 1 base and J dropped 0 bases, with 9 bases sitting between them. This CDR3 is built from 15 residues. CDR1 is LGHNA and CDR2 is YSLEER in the germline V gene. The CDR3 bases are TGCGCCAGCAGCCAAGCAGTTGCCATGAACACTGAAGCTTTCTTT. It translates to CASSQAVAMNTEAFF.

Details on this clone: Other nucleotide sequences in the sample specify the same CDR3. This chain joins TRBV19 and TRBJ1-2; no definite D call. V was shortened by 5 bases and J by 8 bases, with 6 bases between the two germline ends. Germline-derived CDR1 and CDR2 are LNHDA and SQIVND (reference sequence). The CDR3 totals 10 residues. The CDR3: CASSPVGYTF. The CDR3 region has the DNA TGTGCCAGTAGTCCCGTGGGCTACACCTTC. The full variable domain, its missing parts supplied by reference TRBV19 and TRBJ1-2, is DGGITQSPKYLFRKEGQNVTLSCEQNLNHDAMYWYRQDPGQGLRLIYYSQIVNDFQKGDIAEGYSVSREKKESFPLTVTSAQKNPTAFYLCASSPVGYTFGSGTRLTVV.

This clone was seen only once. V is TRBV28 and J is TRBJ2-1, with a tentative D call TRBD1 (6 bases). Trimming stripped 8 bases from V and 6 bases from J, with 26 bases between. CDR1 MDHEN and CDR2 SYDVKM come from the germline V gene. The CDR3 runs 17 residues. CDR3 DNA sequence: TGTGCCAGCCATACCCCAGGGGTTTGGTCCCGTACCAATGAGCAGTTCTTC. This sequence encodes CASHTPGVWSRTNEQFF.

The J gene is TRBJ1-5, the V gene TRBV5-5; D ambiguous. The germline gives CDR1 SGHKS, CDR2 YYEKEE (reference sequence). The CDR3 runs to 14 residues. The germline V and J ends were trimmed by 2 bases and 7 bases, with 13 bases remaining between them. CDR3 protein: CASSLLHSGQPQHF. The DNA for the CDR3 is TGTGCCAGCAGCTTATTGCATTCTGGCCAGCCCCAGCATTTT.

The chain employs TRBV5-8 and TRBJ1-2, with TRBD1 identical over 8 bases. With 3 bases clipped from V and 3 bases from J, the junction kept 7 bases outside the gene matches. This CDR3 contains 15 residues. Germline CDR1 is SGHTS and CDR2 is YDEGEE. CDR3 loop: CASSWTRQGYYGYTF. Written as DNA, the CDR3 is TGTGCCAGCAGCTGGACCCGACAGGGGTACTATGGCTACACCTTC.

The chain employs TRBV4-3 and TRBJ2-7; the match to TRBD1 covers 9 bases. The CDR3 consists of 15 residues. The V segment lost 0 bases and the J segment 4 bases; nucleotides outside the gene matches: 4. The germline CDR1 and CDR2 sequences are LGHNA and YSLEER. The CDR3 protein is CASSQDLGTGYEQYF. DNA of the CDR3: TGCGCCAGCAGCCAAGATCTTGGGACAGGGTACGAGCAGTACTTC.

The V and J genes are TRBV4-1 and TRBJ1-3; unclear D gene. V lost 3 bases and J lost 2, with 11 bases in between. The CDR3 is 15 amino acids. The germline CDR1 and CDR2 sequences are MGHRA and YSYEKL. The chain's CDR3 is CASSQRPQPGNTIYF. CDR3 nucleotide sequence: TGCGCCAGCAGCCAGCGGCCCCAACCTGGAAACACCATATATTTT.

V usage is TRBV4-3 and J usage is TRBJ2-3; D is ambiguous. This CDR3 is 12 amino acids long. CDR1 and CDR2 (germline): LGHNA, YSLEER. Trimming took off 1 base at V and 6 bases at J, with 5 bases between the two ends. The CDR3: CASSQGYDTQYF. For the CDR3, the DNA is TGCGCCAGCAGCCAAGGTTATGATACGCAGTATTTT.

In this sample, this clone turned up a few times. The CDR3: CASSDVGALTGELFF. CDR3 sequence (DNA): TGTGCCAGCAGCGACGTGGGGGCCCTGACCGGGGAGCTGTTTTTT. J is TRBJ2-2 and V is TRBV28; weak D call: TRBD1 (6 bases). This CDR3 is built from 15 residues. Germline-derived CDR1 and CDR2 are MDHEN and SYDVKM. V lost 6 bases to trimming and J lost 5 bases, with 16 bases between them.

This rearrangement joins TRBV27 to TRBJ2-7; TRBD1 matches 12 bases. The junction had 12 bases not matched to a gene; V was cut back by 9 bases and J by 3 bases. There are 16 residues in the CDR3. Germline assignment: CDR1 MNHEY and CDR2 SMNVEV (reference sequence). The CDR3 DNA follows: TGTGCCAGTTTTGGGACAGGGGGCTCTCAAGTCTACGAGCAGTACTTC. Protein sequence: CASFGTGGSQVYEQYF.

The V and J genes are TRBV11-2 and TRBJ2-7; D might be TRBD1 or TRBD2, each matching 5 bases. CDR1 SGHAT and CDR2 FQNNGV come from the germline V gene. V was shortened by 4 bases and J by 1 base, with 11 bases between the two germline ends. CDR3 size: 14 residues. The CDR3 bases are TGTGCCAGCAGCTCCACGGGGCAGTCCTACGAGCAGTACTTC. Encoded protein: CASSSTGQSYEQYF.

This chain uses TRBV4-3 with TRBJ2-5; weak D call: TRBD1 (6 bases). The CDR3 contains 16 residues. Germline V CDR1 and CDR2: LGHNA, YSLEER. Trimming stripped 1 base from V and 4 bases from J, with 16 bases between. The CDR3 is CASSQVLAGAGETQYF. The DNA of the CDR3 is TGCGCCAGCAGCCAAGTCTTGGCAGGGGCGGGAGAGACCCAGTACTTC.

The chain is built from TRBV11-3 and TRBJ1-5; D is uncertain. Germline lookup yields CDR1 SGHNT and CDR2 YENEEA. V was pared by 7 bases and J by 2 bases, with 12 bases between. CDR3 size: 14 residues. The CDR3 here is CASTQKIRNQPQHF. The DNA of the CDR3 is TGTGCCAGCACCCAGAAAATACGCAATCAGCCCCAGCATTTT.

The rearrangement links TRBV29-1 to TRBJ2-7, with D uncertain. Germline V CDR1 and CDR2: SQVTM, ANQGSEA. This CDR3 has 13 amino acids. V was shortened by 0 bases and J by 5 bases, with 11 bases between the two germline ends. The CDR3 DNA follows: TGCAGCGTTGAAGAACCTCCCCAGGACGAGCAGTACTTC. The encoded protein is CSVEEPPQDEQYF.

The gene calls are TRBV7-3 and TRBJ2-2; TRBD1 matches at 10 bases. Germline V gives CDR1 SGHTA, CDR2 FQGTGA. V gave up 4 bases and J gave up 2 bases; unmatched junction bases: 4. This CDR3 has 16 residues. CDR3 sequence: CASSWGTGVNTGELFF. In nucleotides, the CDR3 is TGTGCCAGCAGCTGGGGGACAGGGGTTAACACCGGGGAGCTGTTTTTT.

The V and J genes are TRBV9 and TRBJ1-1; 7 bases line up with TRBD1. Germline CDR1 SGDLS, CDR2 YYNGEE. The CDR3 is 13 residues long. Trimming took 3 bases from V and 10 from J; bases not matched to a gene: 9. The CDR3 coding sequence is TGTGCCAGCAGCGCGGTAGGACAGGTCCGAGCTTTCTTT. This codes for CASSAVGQVRAFF.

This clone was seen a handful of times. The chain has TRBV5-1 and TRBJ2-5, with D possibly TRBD1 on 5 matching bases. Germline CDR1 is SGHRS and CDR2 is YFSETQ. The length of the CDR3 is 14 residues. Trimming left V 3 bases short and J 1 base short, with 10 bases between. The CDR3: CASSSRQIQETQYF. Written as DNA, the CDR3 is TGCGCCAGCAGCTCACGACAGATCCAAGAGACCCAGTACTTC.

This chain links TRBV7-2 with TRBJ1-1; D call uncertain. This CDR3 spans 16 amino acids. Trimming took off 2 bases at V and 0 bases at J, with 13 bases between the two ends. The germline V gene has CDR1 SGHTA and CDR2 FQGNSA. The CDR3 region has the DNA TGTGCCAGCAGCTTATCCTCGGAAATACTGAACACTGAAGCTTTCTTT. Its protein is CASSLSSEILNTEAFF.

The rearrangement joins TRBV4-1 to TRBJ2-7, with D possibly matching TRBD1 (5 bases). This CDR3 has 15 residues. CDR1 MGHRA and CDR2 YSYEKL come from the germline V gene. V lost 0 bases to trimming and J lost 5 bases, with 14 bases between them. The CDR3 protein is CASSQDPAGWDEQYF. In DNA form, the CDR3 reads TGCGCCAGCAGCCAAGATCCGGCAGGGTGGGACGAGCAGTACTTC.